This TCR beta chain was recorded in a study of blood T cell repertoires in COVID-19. Study summary: Both acute and convalescent COVID-19 samples were obtained from the United States, Italy and Spain.

The germline gives CDR1 SGHNT, CDR2 YYREEE (reference sequence). V dropped 2 bases and J dropped 5 bases, with 10 bases sitting between them. This CDR3 comprises 13 residues. Assay used: immunoSEQ multiplex PCR; TCRdb lists only in-frame clones, some missing. Here the sample spans 240,000 or so clones, 70% to 90% being singletons. The sequence derives from a woman aged 40-49 years who had recovered from COVID-19. Sequenced: peripheral blood. The chain is built from TRBV5-4 and TRBJ2-5; D not certain. The CDR3 DNA follows: TGTGCCAGCAGCTTCCCCCCCGGGGAGACCCAGTACTTC. Amino acids: CASSFPPGETQYF.